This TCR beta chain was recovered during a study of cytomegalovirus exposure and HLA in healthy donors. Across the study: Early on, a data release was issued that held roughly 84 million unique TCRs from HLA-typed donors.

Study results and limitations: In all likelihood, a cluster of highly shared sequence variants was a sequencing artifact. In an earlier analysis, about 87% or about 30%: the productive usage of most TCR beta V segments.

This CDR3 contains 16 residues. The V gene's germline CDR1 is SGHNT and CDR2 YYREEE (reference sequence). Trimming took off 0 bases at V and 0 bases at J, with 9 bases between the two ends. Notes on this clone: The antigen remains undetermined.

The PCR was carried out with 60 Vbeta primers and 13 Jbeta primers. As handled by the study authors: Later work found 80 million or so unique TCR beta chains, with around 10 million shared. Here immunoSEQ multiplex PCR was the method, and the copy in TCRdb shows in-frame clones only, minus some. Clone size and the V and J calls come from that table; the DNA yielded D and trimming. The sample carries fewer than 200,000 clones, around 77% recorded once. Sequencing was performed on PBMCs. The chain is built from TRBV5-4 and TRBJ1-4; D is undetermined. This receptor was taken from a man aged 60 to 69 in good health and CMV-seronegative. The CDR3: CASSLGGVSTNEKLFF. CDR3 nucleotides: TGTGCCAGCAGCTTGGGCGGGGTCTCAACTAATGAAAAACTGTTTTTT.